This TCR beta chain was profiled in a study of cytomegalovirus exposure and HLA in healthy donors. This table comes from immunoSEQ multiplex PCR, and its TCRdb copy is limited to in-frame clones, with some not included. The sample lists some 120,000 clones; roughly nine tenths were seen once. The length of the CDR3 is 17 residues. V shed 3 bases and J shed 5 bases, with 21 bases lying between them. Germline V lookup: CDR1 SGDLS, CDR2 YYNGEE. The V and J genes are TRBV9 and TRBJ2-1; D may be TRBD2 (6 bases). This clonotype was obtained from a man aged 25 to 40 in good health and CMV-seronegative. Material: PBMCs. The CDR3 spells CASSAKGGSGFNNEQFF. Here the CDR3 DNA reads TGTGCCAGCAGCGCCAAGGGAGGCAGCGGTTTTAACAATGAGCAGTTCTTC.